This T cell receptor (beta chain) was sequenced during a study of preoperative IRX-2 immunotherapy in early breast cancer. Sequencing used immunoSEQ multiplex PCR; TCRdb keeps in-frame clones, though not all of them. The sample records roughly 99,000 clones, around 86% being singletons. Described treatment: preoperative locoregional IRX-2 cytokine immunotherapy. Patients received preoperative, locoregional IRX-2 cytokine immunotherapy in a phase Ib study. The CDR3 runs 14 residues. The germline V gene encodes CDR1 MNHGY and CDR2 SAAAGT. Trimming took off 2 bases at V and 3 bases at J, with 10 bases between the two ends.

The sample consisted of tumor tissue, taken after IRX-2 immunotherapy. The source is a human donor with breast cancer. V and J are TRBV6-8 and TRBJ1-1, with a possible D match to TRBD1 (6 bases). CDR3 protein: CASSYSTGHTEAFF. The CDR3 nucleotides read TGTGCCAGCAGTTACAGCACAGGGCACACTGAAGCTTTCTTT.